What follows describes a single T cell receptor (beta chain). The target antigen is unknown. This entry belongs to a study of cytomegalovirus exposure and HLA in healthy donors. Broader study findings: Using the classifier, cytomegalovirus status was reportedly diagnosed with high specificity and sensitivity. The CMV antigen specificity of a few CMV-associated chains was confirmed through in vitro analysis.

Using immunoSEQ multiplex PCR, the repertoire was profiled, and TCRdb retains in-frame clones only, with some absent. The sample shows roughly 110,000 clones, 88% of them seen only once. The CDR3 consists of 13 residues. V was trimmed by 5 bases and J by 10 bases, leaving 15 bases between them. CDR1 MNHEY and CDR2 SMNVEV come from the germline V gene (reference sequence). The sequence was obtained from a woman younger than 35 in good health and CMV-seropositive. The specimen was PBMCs. The V and J genes are TRBV27 and TRBJ2-1; D is possibly TRBD2 (7 bases). CDR3 amino acids: CASSGGGPWEQFF. In DNA form, the CDR3 reads TGTGCCAGCAGTGGGGGGGGGCCGTGGGAGCAGTTCTTC.